These 24 T cell receptor beta chains were all obtained from the same sample, sequenced in a study of early T cells in non-severe SARS-CoV-2 infection. TCRdb processed the 5' RACE reads anew with MiXCR; each CDR3 protein has one entry. The sample includes 45,000 to 65,000 distinct CDR3 sequences, around 12% seen only once; the top ten take roughly 2.5%. Specimen: whole blood, collected at baseline. These receptors came from an adult who was a healthcare worker with PCR-confirmed SARS-CoV-2 infection or an uninfected control (not recorded which).

This clonotype was counted between two and nine times. The chain is built from TRBV15 and TRBJ1-2; no reliable D call. CDR3 size: 16 residues. Germline CDR1 reads LNHNV; CDR2 reads YYDKDF (reference sequence). Trimming left V 0 bases short and J 7 bases short, with 18 bases between. The DNA for the CDR3 is TGTGCCACCAGCAGAGAGAAATTTGGGGATTCCAGTGGCTACACCTTC. It codes for CATSREKFGDSSGYTF. The full variable domain, in which reference TRBV15 and TRBJ1-2 provide the parts outside the CDR3, is DAMVIQNPRYQVTQFGKPVTLSCSQTLNHNVMYWYQQKSSQAPKLLFHYYDKDFNNEADTPDNFQSRRPNTSFCFLDIRSPGLGDTAMYLCATSREKFGDSSGYTFGSGTRLTVV.

This clonotype appeared many times. The CDR3 sequence: CASSSRGGRLQYF. As DNA, the CDR3 is TGTGCCAGCAGCTCGAGGGGGGGGAGACTACAGTACTTC. The chain carries TRBV7-2 and TRBJ2-5, with D perhaps TRBD2 (7 bases). CDR3 length equals 13 residues. The V and J ends lost 4 bases and 11 bases respectively, with 17 bases between them. The germline gives CDR1 SGHTA, CDR2 FQGNSA. The full variable domain, in which reference TRBV7-2 and TRBJ2-5 provide the parts outside the CDR3, is GAGVSQSPSNKVTEKGKDVELRCDPISGHTALYWYRQSLGQGLEFLIYFQGNSAPDKSGLPSDRFSAERTGGSVSTLTIQRTQQEDSAVYLCASSSRGGRLQYFGPGTRLLVL.

The V and J genes are TRBV11-2 and TRBJ2-3; TRBD2 matches at 15 bases. Germline CDR1 SGHAT, CDR2 FQNNGV. The trim removed 5 bases at V and 6 bases at J, leaving 9 bases unmatched. The CDR3 sequence is 17 residues long. The CDR3 reads CASSPGLAGGETDTQYF. The CDR3 DNA sequence: TGTGCCAGCAGCCCAGGACTAGCGGGAGGGGAGACGGATACGCAGTATTTT.

The gene calls are TRBV6-2 or TRBV6-3 and TRBJ1-2; 9 bases map to TRBD1. The CDR3 is 16 residues long. CDR1 is MNHEY and CDR2 is SVGEGT in the germline V gene. J lost 8 bases, V lost 7 bases, and 17 bases had no gene match. The CDR3 DNA reads TGTGCCAGCACCTTCGGCGGGACAGGGACGCGGAGGGGCTACACCTTC. Translating it yields CASTFGGTGTRRGYTF.

The chain joins TRBV24-1 to TRBJ1-2, with a weak D call TRBD1 (5 bases). This CDR3 region has 15 residues. Trimming pared 2 bases from V and 1 base from J, leaving 10 bases between. The germline V gene encodes CDR1 KGHDR and CDR2 SFDVKD. The CDR3 DNA reads as TGTGCCACCAGTGATTGGAGGGGACTTAACTATGGCTACACCTTC. Amino acid sequence: CATSDWRGLNYGYTF.

This clonotype showed up many times. The chain uses TRBV7-2 and TRBJ2-2, with no clear D. CDR3 length: 16 residues. Per the germline V gene, CDR1 is SGHTA and CDR2 is FQGNSA. Trimming cost V 5 bases and J 4 bases, with 17 bases left between them. In nucleotides, the CDR3 is TGTGCCAGCAGCCCCGGCCGCAGGCAACGCACCGGGGAGCTGTTTTTT. This translates into CASSPGRRQRTGELFF.

This clonotype was picked up many times. The rearrangement uses TRBV9 and TRBJ2-2, with 7 bases matching TRBD2. J gave up 4 bases and V 2 bases, and 11 bases lay outside the gene matches. CDR3 length: 17 amino acids. Germline V CDR1 and CDR2: SGDLS, YYNGEE. The CDR3 coding sequence is TGTGCCAGCAGCGTTACGGGCGGGAGCGTATCCACCGGGGAGCTGTTTTTT. Translating it yields CASSVTGGSVSTGELFF.

This chain links TRBV3-1 with TRBJ1-3; D not certain. Germline V gene data show CDR1 as LGHDT and CDR2 as YNNKEL (reference sequence). The CDR3 covers 12 residues. V shed 5 bases and J shed 7 bases, with 9 bases lying between them. CDR3 DNA: TGTGCCAGCAGCAATGACGCCAACACCATATATTTT. As protein: CASSNDANTIYF.

This clonotype has more than one count but fewer than ten. The genes are TRBV6-5 and TRBJ2-7; 9 bases are shared with TRBD2. Trimming at V came to 5 bases and at J to 4 bases, leaving 6 bases not matched to a gene. CDR1 is MNHEY and CDR2 is SVGAGI in the germline V gene. This CDR3 contains 14 residues. CDR3 amino acids: CASSPGLANYEQYF. DNA for the CDR3: TGTGCCAGCAGTCCCGGACTAGCGAATTACGAGCAGTACTTC.

The J gene is TRBJ2-1, the V gene TRBV24-1; TRBD1 matches at 7 bases. V shed 4 bases, J shed 9 bases, and the junction held 14 bases outside the gene matches. Germline values: CDR1 KGHDR, CDR2 SFDVKD. The CDR3 contains 16 residues. The CDR3 loop reads CATSDPDRAYYTEQFF. The CDR3 coding sequence is TGTGCCACCAGTGACCCAGACAGGGCGTATTATACTGAGCAGTTCTTC.

The rearrangement links TRBV21-1 to TRBJ1-5; the table's D call, TRBD1, has no DNA check behind it. TRBV21-1 is listed as a pseudogene. The CDR3 length is 14 residues. The CDR3: CASILIRGNQPQHF. In nucleotides, the CDR3 is TGTGCCAGCATCTTGATTAGGGGAAATCAGCCCCAGCATTTT.

The chain recombines TRBV20-1 with TRBJ2-1; D is ambiguous. The germline gives CDR1 DFQATT, CDR2 SNEGSKA (reference sequence). The CDR3 has 13 amino acids. Trimming took off 2 bases at V and 4 bases at J, with 9 bases between the two ends. The CDR3 region is CSARSIRYNEQFF. DNA of the CDR3: TGCAGTGCTAGATCGATCCGTTACAATGAGCAGTTCTTC.

Only a few counts were recorded for this clonotype. The V call is TRBV5-1, the J call TRBJ1-4; 8 bases line up with TRBD1. The V gene end was trimmed by 4 bases and the J gene end by 8 bases; junction bases not matched to a gene: 13. From germline, CDR1 is SGHRS and CDR2 YFSETQ. The CDR3 has 16 amino acids. CDR3: CASSPGTGPPTEKLFF. The CDR3 nucleotides read TGCGCCAGCAGCCCCGGGACAGGACCTCCTACGGAAAAACTGTTTTTT.

This clonotype occurred a few times. The rearrangement joins TRBV7-2 to TRBJ2-2, with D possibly matching TRBD1 (6 bases). The CDR3 covers 13 residues. With 6 bases removed from V and 7 bases from J, the gap between germline ends came to 12 bases. CDR1 is SGHTA, CDR2 FQGNSA, per germline. The CDR3 coding sequence is TGTGCCAGCAGGCAGGGGTCCAGCGGGGAGCTGTTTTTT. The encoded protein is CASRQGSSGELFF.

This clonotype was found many times. J is TRBJ2-3 and V is TRBV6-5, with D hard to call. V dropped 11 bases and J dropped 6 bases, with 12 bases sitting between them. This CDR3 has 11 residues. Germline CDR1 reads MNHEY; CDR2 reads SVGAGI. Written as DNA, the CDR3 is TGTGCCTCACATAGTGGGGATACGCAGTATTTT. Protein sequence: CASHSGDTQYF.

This clonotype was recorded a few times. V gene TRBV4-2 combines with J gene TRBJ2-7; D gene uncertain. CDR3 length equals 13 residues. The V gene's germline CDR1 is LGHNA and CDR2 YNFKEQ. Trimming cost V 5 bases and J 6 bases, with 14 bases left between them. DNA of the CDR3: TGTGCCAGCAGCTCAAGCCCCGGGCGCGAGCAGTACTTC. Translated, it gives CASSSSPGREQYF.

This clonotype was counted many times. This chain joins TRBV12-3 or TRBV12-4 and TRBJ2-5; D gene uncertain. The CDR3 has 13 amino acids. Trimming shortened V by 3 bases and J by 5 bases, and 10 bases separated the two germline ends. The DNA of the CDR3 is TGTGCCAGCAGTTTTTTCGAAAAGGAGACCCAGTACTTC. It encodes CASSFFEKETQYF.

This clonotype has just a few counts. The chain employs TRBV20-1 and TRBJ2-4; 8 bases match TRBD1. The length of the CDR3 is 15 residues. Trimming took 5 bases from V and 2 from J; bases not matched to a gene: 8. Per the germline V gene, CDR1 is DFQATT and CDR2 is SNEGSKA (reference sequence). The CDR3 loop reads CSAPLDRGSKNIQYF. As DNA, the CDR3 is TGCAGTGCTCCTCTTGACAGGGGATCCAAAAACATTCAGTACTTC.

In this sample, this clonotype turned up a few times. This chain uses TRBV7-2 with TRBJ2-7; TRBD2 aligns across 7 bases. V lost 5 bases to trimming and J lost 1 base; unmatched junction nucleotides: 8. The CDR3 runs to 15 residues. CDR1 is SGHTA, CDR2 FQGNSA, per germline. CDR3: CASSPLAGVSYEQYF. The CDR3 nucleotides are TGTGCCAGCAGCCCACTCGCGGGGGTGTCCTACGAGCAGTACTTC.

The rearrangement joins TRBV3-1 to TRBJ1-1, with D unresolved. The CDR3 loop spans 14 amino acids. Per germline, CDR1 LGHDT and CDR2 YNNKEL (reference sequence). V dropped 1 base and J dropped 5 bases, with 11 bases sitting between them. CDR3 amino acids: CASSQAVAGTEAFF. CDR3 bases: TGTGCCAGCAGCCAAGCCGTGGCGGGGACTGAAGCTTTCTTT.

This clonotype was detected only a few times. The gene calls are TRBV10-3 and TRBJ1-1; TRBD1 matches 8 bases. The CDR3 runs to 16 residues. With V trimmed by 6 bases and J by 4 bases, 13 bases remained unmatched. The V gene's germline CDR1 is ENHRY and CDR2 SYGVKD. The CDR3 DNA follows: TGTGCCATCAGAGGAGGATGGACAGGGAAGGGCACTGAAGCTTTCTTT. Encoded protein: CAIRGGWTGKGTEAFF.

Comments on this clonotype: A junction boundary mismatches the germline segment, possibly from a read error. V is TRBV11-2 and J is TRBJ2-3, with D possibly matching TRBD2 (7 bases). The V gene's germline CDR1 is SGHAT and CDR2 FQNNGV. CDR3 size: 15 residues. CDR3 loop: CASSSHRGDTDTRYF. The CDR3 nucleotides read TGTGCCAGCAGCTCCCACCGGGGGGACACAGATACGCGGTATTTT.

The chain employs TRBV4-2 and TRBJ2-7; 7 bases map to TRBD1. V was pared by 1 base and J by 3 bases, with 9 bases of the junction left unmatched. From germline, CDR1 is LGHNA and CDR2 YNFKEQ. CDR3 length: 16 residues. The CDR3, as DNA: TGTGCCAGCAGCCAAGGGACCGGGACAGTCATCTACGAGCAGTACTTC. Translation gives CASSQGTGTVIYEQYF.

This clonotype was counted at least ten times. The J gene is TRBJ2-3, the V gene TRBV6-2 or TRBV6-3; TRBD2 agrees at 9 bases. V shed 0 bases, J shed 4 bases, and the junction held 11 bases outside the gene matches. Germline V gives CDR1 MNHEY, CDR2 SVGEGT. This CDR3 is 18 amino acids long. CDR3 protein: CASSYSRSSGRKADTQYF. CDR3 in DNA: TGTGCCAGCAGTTACTCGAGATCGAGCGGGAGGAAGGCAGATACGCAGTATTTT.